This TCR beta chain stems from a study of breast tumors, draining lymph nodes, adjacent tissues. Regarding the study as a whole: Tumors had less TCR diversity than lymph nodes, more than nontumor tissue.

With regard to this clonotype: Its antigen remains unknown.

This CDR3 is 14 amino acids long. The germline gives CDR1 MNHNS, CDR2 SASEGT. With V trimmed by 4 bases and J by 1 base, 4 bases remained unmatched. Samples came from axillary lymph nodes draining the breast cancer. TCRdb analysed the multiplex PCR reads with MiXCR anew, one entry per CDR3 protein. This sample has some 150,000 distinct CDR3 sequences, with 33% found just once. The sequenced sample was axillary lymph node tissue. V gene TRBV6-1 combines with J gene TRBJ2-7; TRBD2 matches 7 bases. The TCR was taken from a female donor with breast cancer. Some clones in this sample may be carry-over from other donors' samples. The CDR3 DNA sequence: TGTGCCAGCAGTGGACTAGCCGGGTCCTACGAGCAGTACTTC. Translating gives CASSGLAGSYEQYF.